One and the same sample provided the 13 T cell receptor beta chains below, sequenced in a study of blood T cell repertoires in COVID-19. Repertoires were generated with immunoSEQ multiplex PCR, while TCRdb's copy carries only in-frame clones and drops some. Altogether tens of thousands of clones are present, roughly 80% being singletons, with the ten largest covering 5% to 6.5%. Sequencing used peripheral blood. These receptors were collected from a man aged 45 to 65 with active COVID-19.

The chain combines TRBV5-1 with TRBJ2-2; 8 bases are shared with TRBD1. After removal of 4 bases from V and 1 base from J, the junction contained 0 bases not matched to a gene. The germline gives CDR1 SGHRS, CDR2 YFSETQ. The CDR3 sequence is 14 residues long. CDR3 amino acids: CASSGTGNTGELFF. The CDR3, as DNA: TGCGCCAGCAGCGGGACAGGGAACACCGGGGAGCTGTTTTTT.

Regarding this clone: This sample includes further DNA sequences coding for the same CDR3. This chain links TRBV12-3 or TRBV12-4 with TRBJ2-5; no firm D call. There are 12 residues in the CDR3. The ends were cut back, 5 bases at V and 5 bases at J, with 9 bases in the middle. The CDR3 DNA reads as TGTGCCAGCAGTCCCACGAGGGAGACCCAGTACTTC. Protein product: CASSPTRETQYF.

The chain uses TRBV7-3 and TRBJ2-6; perhaps TRBD2 as D (5 bases). The CDR3 totals 12 residues. CDR1 and CDR2 (germline): SGHTA, FQGTGA. V was pared by 5 bases and J by 7 bases, with 6 bases between. DNA of the CDR3: TGTGCCAGCAGCGAGGGTGCCAACGTCCTGACTTTC. Encoded protein: CASSEGANVLTF.

This sequence joins TRBV7-8 and TRBJ1-6, with a tentative D call TRBD1 (5 bases). Germline loops: CDR1 SGHVS, CDR2 FQNEAQ. The CDR3 extends over 14 amino acids. V was shortened by 3 bases and J by 7 bases, with 10 bases between the two germline ends. Here the CDR3 reads CASSFPGRNSPLHF. DNA for the CDR3: TGTGCCAGCAGCTTTCCAGGGCGGAATTCACCCCTCCACTTT.

The chain uses TRBV12-3 or TRBV12-4 and TRBJ1-1, with 7 bases that match TRBD1. With 5 bases clipped from V and 6 bases from J, the junction kept 6 bases outside the gene matches. CDR3 length equals 13 residues. Here the CDR3 reads CASSRQGTSEAFF. CDR3 DNA sequence: TGTGCCAGCAGTCGACAGGGAACTTCTGAAGCTTTCTTT.

The rearrangement uses TRBV4-1 and TRBJ1-1, with D perhaps TRBD1 (5 bases). Trimming took off 2 bases at V and 1 base at J, with 8 bases between the two ends. CDR3 length: 14 amino acids. Per the germline V gene, CDR1 is MGHRA and CDR2 is YSYEKL. The CDR3 sequence: CASSQRTRNTEAFF. CDR3 coding DNA: TGCGCCAGCAGCCAACGGACAAGGAACACTGAAGCTTTCTTT.

The CDR3 sequence: CASSQVSGGAYNEQFF. The CDR3 DNA sequence: TGTGCCAGCAGCCAGGTCAGCGGGGGAGCCTACAATGAGCAGTTCTTC. The genes are TRBV9 and TRBJ2-1, with 8 bases lining up with TRBD2. This CDR3 is 16 amino acids long. The V segment lost 4 bases and the J segment 2 bases; nucleotides outside the gene matches: 8. The germline V gene has CDR1 SGDLS and CDR2 YYNGEE.

J is TRBJ2-4 and V is TRBV19, with D perhaps TRBD2 (7 bases). This CDR3 is 14 amino acids long. Germline V gives CDR1 LNHDA, CDR2 SQIVND (reference sequence). With 3 bases removed from V and 9 bases from J, the gap between germline ends came to 15 bases. The CDR3 sequence is CASSMAGARSIQYF. The CDR3 DNA reads TGTGCCAGTAGTATGGCGGGGGCCCGGAGCATTCAGTACTTC.

The chain employs TRBV30 and TRBJ2-2; D call uncertain. Germline values: CDR1 GTSNPN, CDR2 SVGIG (reference sequence). This CDR3 has 13 amino acids. V lost 2 bases to trimming and J lost 0 bases, with 4 bases between them. The CDR3 loop is CAWSPSNTGELFF. The CDR3 coding sequence is TGTGCCTGGAGTCCGTCGAACACCGGGGAGCTGTTTTTT.

The chain recombines TRBV3-1 (or the pseudogene TRBV3-2) with TRBJ2-7, with 8 positions matching TRBD2. Germline V CDR1 and CDR2: LGHDT, YNNKEL (reference sequence). The CDR3 runs to 14 residues. V lost 1 base to trimming and J lost 12 bases; unmatched junction nucleotides: 11. The CDR3 reads CASSQGRTSSLAYF. DNA of the CDR3: TGTGCCAGCAGCCAAGGTCGGACTAGCAGCCTGGCGTACTTC.

This rearrangement joins TRBV3-1 (or the pseudogene TRBV3-2) to TRBJ2-1, with D possibly matching TRBD2 (6 bases). The CDR3 sequence is 14 residues long. V shed 2 bases and J shed 8 bases, with 13 bases lying between them. Germline lookup yields CDR1 LGHDT and CDR2 YNNKEL (reference sequence). In DNA, the CDR3 is TGTGCCAGCAGCCAAACATCTTCGGGGGATGAGCAGTTCTTC. Translating gives CASSQTSSGDEQFF.

The V and J genes are TRBV3-1 (or the pseudogene TRBV3-2) and TRBJ2-2, with TRBD2 identical over 10 bases. Germline V lookup: CDR1 LGHDT, CDR2 YNNKEL (reference sequence). V dropped 4 bases and J dropped 1; count of bases not matched to a gene: 6. The CDR3 is 17 amino acids. CDR3 coding DNA: TGTGCCAGCAGCCGTTCTAGCGGGAGCCTGAACACCGGGGAGCTGTTTTTT. The encoded protein is CASSRSSGSLNTGELFF.

The chain employs TRBV5-1 and TRBJ2-1, with a weak D call TRBD2 (7 bases). V was clipped by 8 bases and J by 7 bases, with 16 bases between them. Germline CDR1 SGHRS, CDR2 YFSETQ. This CDR3 has 13 residues. CDR3 coding DNA: TGCGCCAGTTCCTGGGGGGGGCAAAATGAGCAGTTCTTC. Translation: CASSWGGQNEQFF. The entire variable domain, with the rest obtained from reference TRBV5-1 and TRBJ2-1, is as follows: KAGVTQTPRYLIKTRGQQVTLSCSPISGHRSVSWYQQTPGQGLQFLFEYFSETQRNKGNFPGRFSGRQFSNSRSEMNVSTLELGDSALYLCASSWGGQNEQFFGPGTRLTVL.